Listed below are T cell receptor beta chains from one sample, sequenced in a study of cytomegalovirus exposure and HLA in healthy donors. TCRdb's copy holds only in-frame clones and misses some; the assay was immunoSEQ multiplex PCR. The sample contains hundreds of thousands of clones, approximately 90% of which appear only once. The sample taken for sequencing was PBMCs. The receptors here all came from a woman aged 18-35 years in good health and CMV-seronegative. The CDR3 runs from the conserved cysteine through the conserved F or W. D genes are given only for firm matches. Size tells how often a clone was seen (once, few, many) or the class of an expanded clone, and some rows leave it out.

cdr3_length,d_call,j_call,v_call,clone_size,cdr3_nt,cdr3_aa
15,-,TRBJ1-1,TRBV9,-,TGTGCCAGCAGCCCCGACCCCGTACGGGGCACTGAAGCTTTCTTT,CASSPDPVRGTEAFF
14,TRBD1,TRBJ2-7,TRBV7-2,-,TGTGCCAGCAGCTATTACAGGGGCCCCTACGAGCAGTACTTC,CASSYYRGPYEQYF
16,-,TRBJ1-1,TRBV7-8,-,TGTGCCAGCAGCTCCACAGTAGCGGGGGGGAACACTGAAGCTTTCTTT,CASSSTVAGGNTEAFF
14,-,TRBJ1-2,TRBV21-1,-,TGTGCCAGCAGCAAGCTCCAGGGCCTCTATGGCTACACCTTC,CASSKLQGLYGYTF
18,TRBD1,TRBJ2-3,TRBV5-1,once,TGCGCCAACAGCTTGTGGGCGATACCGGGACAGGGCACAGATACGCAGTATTTT,CANSLWAIPGQGTDTQYF
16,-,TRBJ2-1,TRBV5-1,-,TGCGCCAGCAGCTTGGGGGACAACGGGCTCTACAATGAGCAGTTCTTC,CASSLGDNGLYNEQFF
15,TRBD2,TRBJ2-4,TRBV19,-,TGTGCCAGTAGGCGGCGATGGGGGGGAGAAAACATTCAGTACTTC,CASRRRWGGENIQYF
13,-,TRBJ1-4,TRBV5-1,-,TGCGCCAGCAGCTTCGGGGTTAATGAAAAACTGTTTTTT,CASSFGVNEKLFF
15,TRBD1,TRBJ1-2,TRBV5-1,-,TGCGCCAGCAGCCAAGGGACAGGGGGTCGTATGGCCTACACCTTC,CASSQGTGGRMAYTF
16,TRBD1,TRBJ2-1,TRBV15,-,TGTGCCACCAGCAGCGCTCCTGGGACAGGGGGCCAAGAGCAGTTCTTC,CATSSAPGTGGQEQFF
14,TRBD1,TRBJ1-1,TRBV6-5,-,TGTGCCAGCAGATTCGACAGGGGGAACACTGAAGCTTTCTTT,CASRFDRGNTEAFF
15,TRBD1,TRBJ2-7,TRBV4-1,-,TGCGCCAGCAGCCATCCCGAGACAGGGGTTTACGAGCAGTACTTC,CASSHPETGVYEQYF
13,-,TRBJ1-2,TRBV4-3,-,TGCGCCAGCAGCCAAGAACAGTTCTATGGCTACACCTTC,CASSQEQFYGYTF
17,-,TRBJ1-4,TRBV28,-,TGTGCCAGCAGTTTAAATGGCGGCACAACCACTAATGAAAAACTGTTTTTT,CASSLNGGTTTNEKLFF
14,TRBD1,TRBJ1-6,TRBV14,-,TGTGCCAGCGCTCGACAGGGATCTAATTCACCCCTCCACTTT,CASARQGSNSPLHF
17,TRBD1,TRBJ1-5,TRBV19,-,TGTGCCAGTAGTATAGTCAGGGGTACAGGGGGGAATCAGCCCCAGCATTTT,CASSIVRGTGGNQPQHF
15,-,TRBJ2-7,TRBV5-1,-,TGCGCCAGCAGCTTGCGGACTCAGGCCTCGGGTGAGCAGTACTTC,CASSLRTQASGEQYF
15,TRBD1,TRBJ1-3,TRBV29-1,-,TGCAGCGTTCAACAAACGACAGGGGCAGGAAACACCATATATTTT,CSVQQTTGAGNTIYF
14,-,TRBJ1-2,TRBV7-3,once,TGTGCCAGCAGCCCGAGCGGGACTAACTATGGCTACACCTTC,CASSPSGTNYGYTF
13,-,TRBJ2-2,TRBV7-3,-,TGTGCCAGCAGCTCCCAGGGAACCGGGGAGCTGTTTTTT,CASSSQGTGELFF
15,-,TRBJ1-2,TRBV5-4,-,TGTGCCAGCAGCTTGGGTGGCAGGGAGGAAGTAGGCTACACCTTC,CASSLGGREEVGYTF
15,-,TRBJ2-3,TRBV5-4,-,TGTGCCAGCAGCCCGGTAGTAGTCTCGGTAGATACGCAGTATTTT,CASSPVVVSVDTQYF
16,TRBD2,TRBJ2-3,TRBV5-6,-,TGTGCCAGCAGCTTGACGCGGACTAGCGGGGGGGATACGCAGTATTTT,CASSLTRTSGGDTQYF
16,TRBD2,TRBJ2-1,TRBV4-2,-,TGTGCCAGCAGCCAGGCAACCGGGACTAGTAAGAATGAGCAGTTCTTC,CASSQATGTSKNEQFF
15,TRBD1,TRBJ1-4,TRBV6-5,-,TGTGCCAGCAGTTACCGTCCGGGACAGACTGAAAAACTGTTTTTT,CASSYRPGQTEKLFF
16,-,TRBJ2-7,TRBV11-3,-,TGTGCCAGCAGCTTATCGGCTCCAGGGTCTGCCTACGAGCAGTACTTC,CASSLSAPGSAYEQYF
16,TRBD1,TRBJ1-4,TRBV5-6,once,TGTGCCAGCAGCTTACCACAGGGGGCCGGGAATGAAAAACTGTTTTTT,CASSLPQGAGNEKLFF
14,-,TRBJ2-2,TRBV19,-,TGTGCCAGTAGTATACTGCCAGGGGCCGGGGAGCTGTTTTTT,CASSILPGAGELFF
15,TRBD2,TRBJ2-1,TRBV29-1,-,TGCAGCGTTGGGGGAGGGACGGGGGTGGACAATGAGCAGTTCTTC,CSVGGGTGVDNEQFF
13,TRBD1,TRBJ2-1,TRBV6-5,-,TGTGCCAGCAGGGAGACAGGGGTGTGTGAGCAGTTCTTC,CASRETGVCEQFF
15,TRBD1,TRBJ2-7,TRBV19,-,TGTGCCAGTAGTCTGCGGACAGGGGAAACGTACGAGCAGTACTTC,CASSLRTGETYEQYF
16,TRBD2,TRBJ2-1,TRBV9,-,TGTGCCAGCAGCGAAACCGGGACTAGCGGTTACAATGAGCAGTTCTTC,CASSETGTSGYNEQFF
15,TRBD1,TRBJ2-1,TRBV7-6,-,TGTGCCAGCAGCTTAGAGGGGACAGGGGGGTCCGAGCAGTTCTTC,CASSLEGTGGSEQFF
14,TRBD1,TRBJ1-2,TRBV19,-,TGTGCCAGTAGTTCCCCCGGGACAGGGTATGGCTACACCTTC,CASSSPGTGYGYTF
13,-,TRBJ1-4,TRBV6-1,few,TGTGCCAGCAGTGAGGGGGCGCATGAAAAACTGTTTTTT,CASSEGAHEKLFF
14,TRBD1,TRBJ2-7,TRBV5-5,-,TGTGCCAGCAGCTTCAGGGACAGGCCGGGCGAGCAGTACTTC,CASSFRDRPGEQYF
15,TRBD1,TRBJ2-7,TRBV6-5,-,TGTGCCAGCAGTGCAAGGGGGCGCGGGTCCTACGAGCAGTACTTC,CASSARGRGSYEQYF
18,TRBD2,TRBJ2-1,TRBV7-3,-,TGTGCCAGCAGCCGGTCCGGTTCAGCGGGAGCGAACTTCAATGAGCAGTTCTTC,CASSRSGSAGANFNEQFF
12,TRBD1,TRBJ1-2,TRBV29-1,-,TGCAGCGCTATTACAGGGGCGGGCGGCTACACCTTC,CSAITGAGGYTF
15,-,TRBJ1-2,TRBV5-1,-,TGCGCCAGCAGCTTGACCAACGACAAGGGGTATGGCTACACCTTC,CASSLTNDKGYGYTF
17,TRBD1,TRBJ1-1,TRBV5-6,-,TGTGCCAGCACTTTATGGACCGACAGGGCCATGAACACTGAAGCTTTCTTT,CASTLWTDRAMNTEAFF
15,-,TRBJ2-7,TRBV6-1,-,TGTGCCAGCAGTGGGTACAGAAATATCCCCTACGAGCAGTACTTC,CASSGYRNIPYEQYF
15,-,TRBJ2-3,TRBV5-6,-,TGTGCCAGCAGCACCTCGGTTCAATACAGGGATACGCAGTATTTT,CASSTSVQYRDTQYF
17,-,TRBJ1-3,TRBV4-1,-,TGCGCCAGCAGCCCTAGTAAAAGAGGGGGAACTGGAAACACCATATATTTT,CASSPSKRGGTGNTIYF
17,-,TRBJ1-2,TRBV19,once,TGTGCCAGTAGTCACCGGGACAACTATCAGACTAACTATGGCTACACCTTC,CASSHRDNYQTNYGYTF
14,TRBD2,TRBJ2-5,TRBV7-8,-,TGTGCCAGCAGCTACAGCGGGGCTCAGGGAGAGCAGTACTTC,CASSYSGAQGEQYF
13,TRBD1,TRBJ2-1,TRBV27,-,TGTGCCAGCAGTTTAAGACAGGGTAATGAGCAGTTCTTC,CASSLRQGNEQFF
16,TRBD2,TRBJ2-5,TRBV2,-,TGTGCCAGCAGTGTACCCCTGCGGGAGGGCCAGGAGACCCAGTACTTC,CASSVPLREGQETQYF
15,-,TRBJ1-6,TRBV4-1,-,TGCGCCAGCAGCCAAGAGGAGGATCTTCGCTCACCCCTCCACTTT,CASSQEEDLRSPLHF
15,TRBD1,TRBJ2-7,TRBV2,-,TGTGCCAGCAACGAGGGACAGGGGGTCAAGAACGAGCAGTACTTC,CASNEGQGVKNEQYF
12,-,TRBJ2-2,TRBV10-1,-,TGCGCCAGCAGTGGTAGTACCGGGGAGCTGTTTTTT,CASSGSTGELFF
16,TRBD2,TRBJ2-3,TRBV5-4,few,TGTGCCAGCAGCCGTCTAAGCGGGGGGGCGACAGATACGCAGTATTTT,CASSRLSGGATDTQYF
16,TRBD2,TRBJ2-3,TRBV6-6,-,TGTGCCAGCAGTTGGACTAGCGGGGGGGGCCAGGATACGCAGTATTTT,CASSWTSGGGQDTQYF
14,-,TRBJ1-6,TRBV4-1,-,TGCGCCAGCAGCCAAGGAGGGTCTAATTCACCCCTCCACTTT,CASSQGGSNSPLHF
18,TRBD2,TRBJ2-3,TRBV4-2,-,TGTGCCAGCAGCCAGGTAGCGGGCGATACTCCTAGCACAGATACGCAGTATTTT,CASSQVAGDTPSTDTQYF
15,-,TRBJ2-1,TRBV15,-,TGTGCCACCGCCACGACCCTGACAGCTTACAATGAGCAGTTCTTC,CATATTLTAYNEQFF
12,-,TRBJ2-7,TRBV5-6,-,TGTGCCAGCAGCTCACAGGATTACGAGCAGTACTTC,CASSSQDYEQYF
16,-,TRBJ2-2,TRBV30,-,TGTGCCTGGATCAAACGAAGTAAGGGGTTGGTCGGGGAGCTGTTTTTT,CAWIKRSKGLVGELFF
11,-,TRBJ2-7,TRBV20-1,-,TGCAGTGCGTCGTCTCCGGACGAGCAGTACTTC,CSASSPDEQYF